A selection of T cell receptor beta chains follows, all from one sample in a study of blood T cell repertoires in COVID-19. The data were produced by immunoSEQ multiplex PCR, yet TCRdb's version contains in-frame clones alone and is incomplete. The sample carries some 200,000 clones, 65% to 90% recorded once. The source material was PBMCs or T cells enriched from blood (not recorded which). The receptors stem from a man aged 35 to 55 who had recovered from COVID-19. CDR3s include the opening cysteine and the closing phenylalanine or tryptophan. D genes are given only for firm matches. The listing skips clone size in some rows; elsewhere it reads once, few, many or a size class.

TRBJ2-5	TRBV9	NA	NA	TGTGCCAGCAGCGTAGGGCGGGAAGGGATCCAAGAGACCCAGTACTTC	CASSVGREGIQETQYF
TRBJ1-2	TRBV28	NA	NA	TGTGCCAGCAGTTTGCGCATTTGGGGGGGATTTAACTATGGCTACACCTTC	CASSLRIWGGFNYGYTF
TRBJ2-2	TRBV7-3	NA	TRBD1	TGTGCCAGCAGCTTGAGGGGGCACTCCCCGGTCCCCGGGGAGCTGTTTTTT	CASSLRGHSPVPGELFF
TRBJ2-5	TRBV3-1/TRBV3-2	NA	NA	TGTGCCAGCAGCCAGCTCCGGGATCAAGAGACCCAGTACTTC	CASSQLRDQETQYF
TRBJ2-7	TRBV7-2	once	TRBD1	TGTGCCAGCAGCGCGCAGGGGGCGGGCTACGAGCAGTACTTC	CASSAQGAGYEQYF
TRBJ1-2	TRBV7-2	NA	TRBD1	TGTGCCAGCAGTTTGGGACAGACCTATGGCTACACCTTC	CASSLGQTYGYTF
TRBJ2-1	TRBV6-5	NA	TRBD1	TGTGCCAGCAGTACGGGACAGGGGGTGAACAATGAGCAGTTCTTC	CASSTGQGVNNEQFF
TRBJ2-1	TRBV18	NA	NA	TGTGCCAGCTCACCGTCGGTGGGGGGTCAGGGCGAGCAGTTCTTC	CASSPSVGGQGEQFF
TRBJ2-1	TRBV5-4	once	TRBD2	TGTGCCAGCAGCCCACTAGCGGGAGCGTACAATGAGCAGTTCTTC	CASSPLAGAYNEQFF
TRBJ1-1	TRBV7-2	NA	NA	TGTGCCAGCAGCCCCAGCAGGGGGAACACTGAAGCTTTCTTT	CASSPSRGNTEAFF
TRBJ2-1	TRBV12-5	NA	NA	TGTGCTAGTGGTTTGGATACTAGTCCCCATGAGCAGTTCTTC	CASGLDTSPHEQFF
TRBJ1-2	TRBV30	NA	TRBD1	TGTGCCTGGAGCCACGGACAGGTCTATGGCTACACCTTC	CAWSHGQVYGYTF
TRBJ2-7	TRBV2	NA	TRBD1	TGTGCCAGCAGGGAGGGACAGGGATTCGGCTACGAGCAGTACTTC	CASREGQGFGYEQYF
TRBJ2-5	TRBV7-8	NA	NA	TGTGCCAGCAGCTTAGACGGGGGAGGAGTGTCAGAGACCCAGTACTTC	CASSLDGGGVSETQYF
TRBJ2-2	TRBV5-1	NA	NA	TGCGCCAGCAGTGTGGCGGGTACCAACACCGGGGAGCTGTTTTTT	CASSVAGTNTGELFF
TRBJ1-2	TRBV28	NA	NA	TGTGCCAGCAGTTTTGTAGGGGACTATGGCTACACCTTC	CASSFVGDYGYTF
TRBJ1-6	TRBV19	NA	NA	TGTGCCAGTAGTATTCGGCCAGGGTATAATTCACCCCTCCACTTT	CASSIRPGYNSPLHF
TRBJ2-1	TRBV3-1/TRBV3-2	NA	NA	TGTGCCAGCAGCCAACTCAGCGGAACTCCCCCACTAGAGCAGTTCTTC	CASSQLSGTPPLEQFF
TRBJ2-5	TRBV11-3	NA	NA	TGTGCCAGCAGCTTCGGGGGAAGCGGGCAAGAGACCCAGTACTTC	CASSFGGSGQETQYF
TRBJ1-1	TRBV10-3	NA	NA	TGTGCCATCAGTGAGTCAAGGTCGGTAGGGGCAGCTTTCTTT	CAISESRSVGAAFF
TRBJ2-5	TRBV5-6	NA	NA	TGTGCCAGCAGCTTATACGGGGAGACCCAGTACTTC	CASSLYGETQYF
TRBJ1-1	TRBV27	NA	TRBD1	TGTGCCAGCAGTTTATACGAGGAGCCAGGGGGCTTTGGAGCTTTCTTT	CASSLYEEPGGFGAFF
TRBJ2-2	TRBV9	NA	NA	TGTGCCAGCAAACTAGGGTTCACCGGGGAGCTGTTTTTT	CASKLGFTGELFF
TRBJ2-2	TRBV6-2/TRBV6-3	NA	TRBD1	TGTGCCAGCAGTTGGACAGGCCCTTTGAACACCGGGGAGCTGTTTTTT	CASSWTGPLNTGELFF
TRBJ2-2	TRBV7-2	once	NA	TGTGCCAGCAGCTTAGTTGCAGGCGGGGAGCTGTTTTTT	CASSLVAGGELFF
TRBJ2-1	TRBV6-2/TRBV6-3	NA	TRBD1	TGTGCCAGCAGTAACATAGGACAGGTCAACAATGAGCAGTTCTTC	CASSNIGQVNNEQFF
TRBJ1-2	TRBV19	NA	NA	TGTGCCAGTAGTATATCCCAGAACTATGGCTACACCTTC	CASSISQNYGYTF
TRBJ1-2	TRBV18	NA	NA	TGTGCCAGCTCACCACCTGTGACACCACTTAACTATGGCTACACCTTC	CASSPPVTPLNYGYTF
TRBJ2-7	TRBV7-6	few	NA	TGTGCCAGCAGCGAGTCGGGGTTGAAGGGCGAGCAGTACTTC	CASSESGLKGEQYF
TRBJ2-1	TRBV5-1	NA	NA	TGCGCCAGCAGCTTAGCGGTCTCCTACAATGAGCAGTTCTTC	CASSLAVSYNEQFF
TRBJ2-2	TRBV5-1	few	NA	TGCGCCAGCAGCTTAAACCCTACGAACACCGGGGAGCTGTTTTTT	CASSLNPTNTGELFF
TRBJ1-2	TRBV7-8	NA	TRBD1	TGTGCCAGCAGCTTGGGACAGGGATGGAGGGGTTCGGGCTACACCTTC	CASSLGQGWRGSGYTF
TRBJ1-5	TRBV11-1	NA	NA	TGTGCCAGCAGCAAGACACAGGTCCCAAAGAATCAGCCCCAGCATTTT	CASSKTQVPKNQPQHF
TRBJ1-5	TRBV19	NA	NA	TGTGCCAGTAGTACCGACCGGGGGGCAGTTCAGCCCCAGCATTTT	CASSTDRGAVQPQHF
TRBJ2-1	TRBV7-8	NA	NA	TGTGCCAGCAGCCCAGGGATAATGAGTAACAATGAGCAGTTCTTC	CASSPGIMSNNEQFF
TRBJ1-1	TRBV2	NA	TRBD1	TGTGCCAGCAGTGAAAAAGGGACAGCCAGAGACACTGAAGCTTTCTTT	CASSEKGTARDTEAFF
TRBJ2-7	TRBV3-1/TRBV3-2	NA	NA	TGTGCCAGCAGTCGACAGTTGAGCTCCTACGAGCAGTACTTC	CASSRQLSSYEQYF
TRBJ2-3	TRBV2	NA	TRBD2	TGTGCCACCACTCTAACTAGCGAGGTTTCAGATACGCAGTATTTT	CATTLTSEVSDTQYF
TRBJ2-5	TRBV4-1	NA	TRBD2	TGCGCCAGCAGCCCTCGGACTAGAGGGACCCAGTACTTC	CASSPRTRGTQYF
TRBJ2-3	TRBV20-1	NA	NA	TGCAGTGCCCCCAACACAGATACGCAGTATTTT	CSAPNTDTQYF
TRBJ1-2	TRBV11-2	once	NA	TGTGCCAGCAGCTTAAACAGGGTCAATGGCTACACCTTC	CASSLNRVNGYTF
TRBJ1-1	TRBV5-1	NA	TRBD1	TGCGCCAGCAGCTTCAGGGGGGTGTACACTGAAGCTTTCTTT	CASSFRGVYTEAFF
TRBJ2-3	TRBV10-3	NA	TRBD2	TGTGCCATCAGTGGAGGGGCGGGAGCCCCAGATACGCAGTATTTT	CAISGGAGAPDTQYF
TRBJ2-1	TRBV19	NA	NA	TGTGCCAGTACCCTGAGGTTCCGCTACAATGAGCAGTTCTTC	CASTLRFRYNEQFF
TRBJ1-1	TRBV28	NA	TRBD1	TGTGCCAGCTCCTCCCCCGGGACAGGGCGGAACACTGAAGCTTTCTTT	CASSSPGTGRNTEAFF